This TCR beta chain was recovered during a study of CD8 T cells in ankylosing spondylitis. Regarding the study as a whole: Within ankylosing spondylitis blood, a TCR beta motif made up of several highly homologous variants appeared to be characteristic.

Germline lookup yields CDR1 SGHRS and CDR2 YFSETQ. This CDR3 region has 15 residues. With 1 base removed from V and 1 base from J, the gap between germline ends came to 11 bases. Via MiXCR, TCRdb re-called the 5' RACE reads, giving one row per CDR3 protein. Seen here are around 430,000 distinct CDR3 sequences, approximately 17% observed once, and the top ten hold just over 1%. This clonotype was observed a few times. Its matching antigen is unknown. What was sequenced was blood, either unsorted or a sorted T cell fraction (not recorded which). The chain has TRBV5-1 and TRBJ2-5; D uncertain. The sequence was obtained from a male donor with ankylosing spondylitis. CDR3 loop: CASSLNLGRQETQYF. The CDR3 nucleotides are TGCGCCAGCAGCTTGAATCTAGGACGCCAAGAGACCCAGTACTTC.